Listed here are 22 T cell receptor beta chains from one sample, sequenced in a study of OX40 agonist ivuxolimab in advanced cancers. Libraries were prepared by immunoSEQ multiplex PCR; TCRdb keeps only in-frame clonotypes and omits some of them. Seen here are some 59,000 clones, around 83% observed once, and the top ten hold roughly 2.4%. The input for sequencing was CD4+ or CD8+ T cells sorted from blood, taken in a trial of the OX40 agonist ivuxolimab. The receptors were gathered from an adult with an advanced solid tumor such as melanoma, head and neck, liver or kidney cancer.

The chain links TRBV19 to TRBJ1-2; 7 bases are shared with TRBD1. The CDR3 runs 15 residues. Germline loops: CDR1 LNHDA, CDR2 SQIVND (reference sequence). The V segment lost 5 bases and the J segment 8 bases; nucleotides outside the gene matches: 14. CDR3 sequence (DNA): TGTGCCAGTAGTGACCCGGGACAGAGGGTTGGCGGCTACACCTTC. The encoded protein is CASSDPGQRVGGYTF.

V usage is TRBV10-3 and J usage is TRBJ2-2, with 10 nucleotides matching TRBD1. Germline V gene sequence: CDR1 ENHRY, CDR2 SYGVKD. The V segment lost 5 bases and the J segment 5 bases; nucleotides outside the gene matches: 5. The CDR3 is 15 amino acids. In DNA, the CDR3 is TGTGCCATCAGTCCTCCGGGACAGGGGACCGGGGAGCTGTTTTTT. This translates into CAISPPGQGTGELFF.

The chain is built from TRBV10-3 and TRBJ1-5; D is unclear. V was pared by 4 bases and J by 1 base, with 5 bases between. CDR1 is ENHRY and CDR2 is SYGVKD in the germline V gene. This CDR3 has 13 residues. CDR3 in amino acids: CAISVDSNQPQHF. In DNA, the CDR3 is TGTGCCATCAGTGTGGACAGCAATCAGCCCCAGCATTTT.

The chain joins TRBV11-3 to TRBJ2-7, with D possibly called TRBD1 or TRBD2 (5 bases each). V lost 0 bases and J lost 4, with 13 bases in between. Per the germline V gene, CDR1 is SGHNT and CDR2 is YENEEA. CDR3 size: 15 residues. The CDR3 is CASSLEGTEKYEQYF. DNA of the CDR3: TGTGCCAGCAGCTTAGAAGGGACGGAGAAGTACGAGCAGTACTTC.

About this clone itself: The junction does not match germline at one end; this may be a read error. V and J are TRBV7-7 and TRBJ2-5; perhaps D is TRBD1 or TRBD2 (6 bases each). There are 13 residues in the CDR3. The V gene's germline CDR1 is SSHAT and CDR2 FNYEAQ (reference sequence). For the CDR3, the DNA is TGTGCTAGCAGCCGGGGGCAAGGCGAGACCCAGTACTTC. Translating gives CASSRGQGETQYF.

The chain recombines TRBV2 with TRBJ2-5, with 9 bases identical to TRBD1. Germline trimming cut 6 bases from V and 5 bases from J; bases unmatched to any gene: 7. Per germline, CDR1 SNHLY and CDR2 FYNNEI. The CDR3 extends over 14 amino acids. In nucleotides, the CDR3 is TGTGCCAGCAGGACGGACAGGGGCCGGGAGACCCAGTACTTC. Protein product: CASRTDRGRETQYF.

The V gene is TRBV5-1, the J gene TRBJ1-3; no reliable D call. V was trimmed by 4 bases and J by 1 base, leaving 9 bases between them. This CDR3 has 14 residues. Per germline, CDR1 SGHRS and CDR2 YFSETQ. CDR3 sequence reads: CASSPNQSGNTIYF. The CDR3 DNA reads TGCGCCAGCAGCCCAAACCAGTCTGGAAACACCATATATTTT.

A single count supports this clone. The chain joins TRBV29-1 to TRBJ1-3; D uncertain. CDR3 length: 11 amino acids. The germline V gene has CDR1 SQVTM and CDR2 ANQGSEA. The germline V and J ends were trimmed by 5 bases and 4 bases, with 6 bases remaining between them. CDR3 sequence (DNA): TGCAGCGTTAACTGGGGAAACACCATATATTTT. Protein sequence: CSVNWGNTIYF.

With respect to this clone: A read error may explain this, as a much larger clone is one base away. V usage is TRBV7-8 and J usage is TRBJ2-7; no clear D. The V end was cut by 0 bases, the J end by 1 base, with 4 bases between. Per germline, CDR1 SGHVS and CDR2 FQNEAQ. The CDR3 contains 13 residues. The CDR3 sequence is CASSLAQSYEQYF. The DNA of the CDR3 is TGTGCCAGCAGCTTAGCACAGTCCTACGAGCAGTACTTC.

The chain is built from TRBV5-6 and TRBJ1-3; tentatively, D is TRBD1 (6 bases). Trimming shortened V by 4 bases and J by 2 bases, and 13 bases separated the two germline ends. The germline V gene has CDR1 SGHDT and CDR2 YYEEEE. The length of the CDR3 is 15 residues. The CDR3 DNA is TGTGCCAGCAGCCGTTATCAGGGGACTGGAAACACCATATATTTT. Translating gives CASSRYQGTGNTIYF.

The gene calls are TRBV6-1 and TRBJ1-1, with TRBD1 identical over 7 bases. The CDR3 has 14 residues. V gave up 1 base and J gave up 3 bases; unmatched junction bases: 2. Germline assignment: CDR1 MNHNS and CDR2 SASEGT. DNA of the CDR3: TGTGCCAGCAGTGAAGTTGGGACAGACACTGAAGCTTTCTTT. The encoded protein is CASSEVGTDTEAFF.

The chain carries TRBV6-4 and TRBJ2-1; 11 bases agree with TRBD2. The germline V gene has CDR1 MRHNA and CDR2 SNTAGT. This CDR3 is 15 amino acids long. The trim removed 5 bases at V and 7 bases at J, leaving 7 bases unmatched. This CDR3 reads CASSLLAGAGNEQFF. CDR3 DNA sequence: TGTGCCAGCAGTCTACTAGCGGGGGCAGGGAATGAGCAGTTCTTC.

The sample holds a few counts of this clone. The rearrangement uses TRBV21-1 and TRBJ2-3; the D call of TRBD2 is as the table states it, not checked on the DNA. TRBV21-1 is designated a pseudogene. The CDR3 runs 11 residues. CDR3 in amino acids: CASIMTDTQYF. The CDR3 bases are TGTGCCAGCATAATGACAGATACGCAGTATTTT.

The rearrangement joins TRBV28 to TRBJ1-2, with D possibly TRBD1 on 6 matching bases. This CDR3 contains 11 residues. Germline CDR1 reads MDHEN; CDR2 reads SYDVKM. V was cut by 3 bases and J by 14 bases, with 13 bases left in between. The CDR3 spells CASSLRDTGTF. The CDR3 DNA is TGTGCCAGCAGTTTGAGGGACACCGGAACCTTC.

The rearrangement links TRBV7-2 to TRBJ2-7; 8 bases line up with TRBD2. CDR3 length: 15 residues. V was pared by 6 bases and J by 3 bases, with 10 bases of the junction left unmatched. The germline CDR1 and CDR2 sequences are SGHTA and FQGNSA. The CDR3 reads CASRLGVAGFYEQYF. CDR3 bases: TGTGCCAGCAGGTTGGGGGTAGCGGGGTTCTACGAGCAGTACTTC.

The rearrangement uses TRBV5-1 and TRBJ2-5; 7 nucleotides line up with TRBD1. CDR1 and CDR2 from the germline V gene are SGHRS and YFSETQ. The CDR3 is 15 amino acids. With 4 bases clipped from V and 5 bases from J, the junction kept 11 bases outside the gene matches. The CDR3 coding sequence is TGCGCCAGCAGCCTCGAGACAGGGATCTGGGAGACCCAGTACTTC. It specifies CASSLETGIWETQYF.

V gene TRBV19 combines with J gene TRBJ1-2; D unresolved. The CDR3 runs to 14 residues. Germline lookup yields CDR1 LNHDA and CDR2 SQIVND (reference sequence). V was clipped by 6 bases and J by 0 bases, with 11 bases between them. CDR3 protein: CASSRPLSNYGYTF. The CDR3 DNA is TGTGCCAGTAGCCGGCCCCTCTCTAACTATGGCTACACCTTC. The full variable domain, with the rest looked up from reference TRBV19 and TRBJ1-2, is DGGITQSPKYLFRKEGQNVTLSCEQNLNHDAMYWYRQDPGQGLRLIYYSQIVNDFQKGDIAEGYSVSREKKESFPLTVTSAQKNPTAFYLCASSRPLSNYGYTFGSGTRLTVV.

This CDR3 reads CASSRRLGGTDTQYF. In nucleotides, the CDR3 is TGTGCCAGCAGCCGGAGGTTAGGGGGCACAGATACGCAGTATTTT. V gene TRBV11-3 combines with J gene TRBJ2-3; D could derive from TRBD1 or TRBD2 (5 bases each). The germline V and J ends were trimmed by 5 bases and 1 base, with 13 bases remaining between them. This CDR3 spans 15 amino acids. Germline V gene lookup returns CDR1 SGHNT and CDR2 YENEEA.

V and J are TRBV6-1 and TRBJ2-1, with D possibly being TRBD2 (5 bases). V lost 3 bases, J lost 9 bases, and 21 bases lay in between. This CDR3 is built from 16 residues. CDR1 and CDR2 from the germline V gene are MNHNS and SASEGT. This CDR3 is CASSDAGLGRWGEQFF. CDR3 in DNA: TGTGCCAGCAGTGACGCGGGCTTAGGCCGATGGGGTGAGCAGTTCTTC.

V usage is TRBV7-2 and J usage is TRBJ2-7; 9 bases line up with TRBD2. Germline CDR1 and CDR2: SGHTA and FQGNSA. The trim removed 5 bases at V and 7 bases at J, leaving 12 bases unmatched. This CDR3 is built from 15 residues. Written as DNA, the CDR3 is TGTGCCAGCAGCCGATCCGGCGGGGGGGCCAAGGAGCAGTACTTC. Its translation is CASSRSGGGAKEQYF. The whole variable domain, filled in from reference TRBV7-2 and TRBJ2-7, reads GAGVSQSPSNKVTEKGKDVELRCDPISGHTALYWYRQSLGQGLEFLIYFQGNSAPDKSGLPSDRFSAERTGGSVSTLTIQRTQQEDSAVYLCASSRSGGGAKEQYFGPGTRLTVT.

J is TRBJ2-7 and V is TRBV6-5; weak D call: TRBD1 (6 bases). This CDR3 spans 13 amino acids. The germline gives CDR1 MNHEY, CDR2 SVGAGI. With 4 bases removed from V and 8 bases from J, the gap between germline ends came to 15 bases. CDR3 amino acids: CASSSGQRMKQYF. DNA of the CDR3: TGTGCCAGCAGTTCCGGACAGCGGATGAAGCAGTACTTC.

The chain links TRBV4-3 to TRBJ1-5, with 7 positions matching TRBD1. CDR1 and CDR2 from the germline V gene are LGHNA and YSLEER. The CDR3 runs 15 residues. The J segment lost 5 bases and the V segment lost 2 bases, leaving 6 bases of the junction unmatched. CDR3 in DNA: TGCGCCAGCAGCCAACGCGACAGGGCCGATCAGCCCCAGCATTTT. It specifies CASSQRDRADQPQHF.